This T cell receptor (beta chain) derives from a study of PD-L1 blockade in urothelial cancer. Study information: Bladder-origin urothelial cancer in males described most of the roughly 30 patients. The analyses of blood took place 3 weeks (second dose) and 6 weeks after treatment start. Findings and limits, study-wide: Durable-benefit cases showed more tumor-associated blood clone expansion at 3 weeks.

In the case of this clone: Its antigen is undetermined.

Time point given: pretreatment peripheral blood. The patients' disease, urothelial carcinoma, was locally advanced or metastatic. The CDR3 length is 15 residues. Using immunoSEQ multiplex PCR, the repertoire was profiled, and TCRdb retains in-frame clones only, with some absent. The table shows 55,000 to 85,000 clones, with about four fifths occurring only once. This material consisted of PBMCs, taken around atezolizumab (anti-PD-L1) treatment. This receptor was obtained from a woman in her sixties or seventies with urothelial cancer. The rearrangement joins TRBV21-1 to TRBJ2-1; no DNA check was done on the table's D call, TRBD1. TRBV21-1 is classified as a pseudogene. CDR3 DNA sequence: TGTGCCAGCAGCAGGGGGGACAGGGACCACAATGAGCAGTTCTTC. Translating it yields CASSRGDRDHNEQFF.